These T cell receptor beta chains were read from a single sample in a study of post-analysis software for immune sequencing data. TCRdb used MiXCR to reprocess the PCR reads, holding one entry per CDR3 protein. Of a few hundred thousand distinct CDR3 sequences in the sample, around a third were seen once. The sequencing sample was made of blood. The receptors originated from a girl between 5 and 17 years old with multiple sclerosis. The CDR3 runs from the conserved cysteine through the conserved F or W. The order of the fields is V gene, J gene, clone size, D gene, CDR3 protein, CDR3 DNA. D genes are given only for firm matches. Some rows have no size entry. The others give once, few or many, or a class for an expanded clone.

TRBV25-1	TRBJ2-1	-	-	CASGGDTRDNEQFF	TGTGCCAGCGGGGGGGACACACGGGACAATGAGCAGTTCTTC
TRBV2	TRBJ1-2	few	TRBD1	CASSMGRGVVDTF	TGTGCCAGCAGTATGGGCAGGGGGGTCGTCGACACCTTC
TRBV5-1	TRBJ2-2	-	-	CASSLHGAGTGELFF	TGCGCCAGCAGCTTGCACGGGGCGGGCACCGGGGAGCTGTTTTTT
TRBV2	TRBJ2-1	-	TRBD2	CASRVGAGGNNEQFF	TGTGCCAGCAGGGTGGGAGCGGGGGGCAACAATGAGCAGTTCTTC
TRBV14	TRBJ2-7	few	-	CASSPRPVYEQYF	TGTGCCAGCAGCCCCCGGCCAGTTTACGAGCAGTACTTC
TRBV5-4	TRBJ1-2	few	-	CASSSGGQGDYGYTF	TGTGCCAGCAGCTCTGGGGGGCAGGGAGACTATGGCTACACCTTC
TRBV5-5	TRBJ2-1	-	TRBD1	CASSGDRGISSYNEQFF	TGTGCCAGCAGCGGGGACAGGGGGATTAGCTCCTACAATGAGCAGTTCTTC
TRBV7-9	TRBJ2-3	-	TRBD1	CASSSDRGNHQDTQYF	TGTGCCAGCAGCTCAGACAGGGGAAACCATCAGGATACGCAGTATTTT
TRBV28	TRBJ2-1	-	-	CASRLLTAHNEQFF	TGTGCCAGCAGGTTACTGACGGCCCACAATGAGCAGTTCTTC
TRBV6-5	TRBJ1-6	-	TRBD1	CASRPRGSSYNSPPHF	TGTGCCAGCAGGCCCAGGGGGAGCTCCTATAATTCACCCCCCCACTTT
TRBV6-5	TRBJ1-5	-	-	CASSYSSPTSNQPQHF	TGTGCCAGCAGTTACTCGTCTCCAACTAGCAATCAGCCCCAGCATTTT
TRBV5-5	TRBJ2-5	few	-	CASSLAGQRRETQYF	TGTGCCAGCAGCTTGGCGGGACAACGGAGAGAGACCCAGTACTTC
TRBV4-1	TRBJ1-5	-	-	CASSTDSPYSNQPQHF	TGCGCCAGCAGCACTGACAGTCCTTATAGCAATCAGCCCCAGCATTTT
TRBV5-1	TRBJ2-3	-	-	CASSTEITDTQYF	TGCGCCAGTTCGACAGAAATAACAGATACGCAGTATTTT
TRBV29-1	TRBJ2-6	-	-	CSVEDRGHCGANVLTF	TGCAGCGTTGAAGATCGTGGACACTGTGGGGCCAACGTCCTGACTTTC
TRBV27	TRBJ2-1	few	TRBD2	CASSLLGTSGAGEQFF	TGTGCCAGCAGTTTATTAGGGACTAGCGGGGCCGGTGAGCAGTTCTTC
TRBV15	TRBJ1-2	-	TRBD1	CATSRETGAGGYTF	TGTGCCACCAGCAGGGAAACAGGGGCAGGTGGCTACACCTTC
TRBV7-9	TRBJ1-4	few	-	CASSTRTPATNEKLFF	TGTGCCAGCAGCACGCGGACACCAGCAACTAATGAAAAACTGTTTTTT
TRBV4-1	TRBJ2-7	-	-	CASSQRETRPSYEQYF	TGCGCCAGCAGCCAGAGAGAGACACGTCCCTCCTACGAGCAGTACTTC
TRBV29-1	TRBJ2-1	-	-	CSVEDIGYSSYNEQFF	TGCAGCGTTGAAGATATCGGCTACAGCTCCTACAATGAGCAGTTCTTC
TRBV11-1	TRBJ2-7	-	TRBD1	CASSLGTGAEQYF	TGTGCCAGCAGCTTGGGGACAGGCGCCGAGCAGTACTTC
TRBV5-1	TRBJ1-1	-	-	CASSLGDLPNTEAFF	TGCGCCAGCAGCTTAGGAGACCTGCCGAACACTGAAGCTTTCTTT